One T cell receptor (beta chain) is described in this entry. The data were taken from a study of blood T cell repertoires in COVID-19. Overall study context: Both acute and convalescent COVID-19 samples were obtained from the United States, Italy and Spain. Nucleic acid was either cDNA or gDNA, and it came from T cells, B-cell-depleted T cells, or PBMCs.

The V and J ends lost 6 bases and 5 bases, in that order; junction bases with no gene match: 8. The CDR3 is made up of 15 amino acids. Germline CDR1 is SEHNR and CDR2 is FQNEAQ (reference sequence). As handled by the study authors: Estimation of nucleated cell counts was performed using reference gene primer amplification. Sequencing used immunoSEQ multiplex PCR; TCRdb keeps in-frame clones, though not all of them. D and trimming were read from the DNA, whereas the V and J calls and clone size are those reported in that table. The profile shows about 130,000 clones, over 70% of them singletons. The sequencing input was peripheral blood. The chain has TRBV7-9 and TRBJ2-1, with TRBD1 identical over 9 bases. The receptor was derived from a woman aged 45-65 years with acute or convalescent COVID-19. DNA for the CDR3: TGTGCCAGCAGACTTTCCGGGACAGGGAACAATGAGCAGTTCTTC. This translates into CASRLSGTGNNEQFF.